The present T cell receptor (beta chain) was sequenced within a study of technical replicates of blood from several donors. Sequencing was performed with immunoSEQ multiplex PCR; in TCRdb, only in-frame clones are kept and a portion is missing. The data contain around 93,000 clones, approximately 95% of them singletons. The CDR3 totals 11 residues. Per germline, CDR1 SQVTM and CDR2 ANQGSEA. V shed 4 bases and J shed 2 bases, with 5 bases lying between them. The sample was T cells isolated from PBMCs. This receptor was identified in a human donor in good health. The chain combines TRBV29-1 with TRBJ1-1; no reliable D call. CDR3 coding DNA: TGCAGCGTTGCCGTAAACACTGAAGCTTTCTTT. This translates into CSVAVNTEAFF. The variable domain in full, completed from reference TRBV29-1 and TRBJ1-1, reads SAVISQKPSRDICQRGTSLTIQCQVDSQVTMMFWYRQQPGQSLTLIATANQGSEATYESGFVIDKFPISRPNLTFSTLTVSNMSPEDSSIYLCSVAVNTEAFFGQGTRLTVV.